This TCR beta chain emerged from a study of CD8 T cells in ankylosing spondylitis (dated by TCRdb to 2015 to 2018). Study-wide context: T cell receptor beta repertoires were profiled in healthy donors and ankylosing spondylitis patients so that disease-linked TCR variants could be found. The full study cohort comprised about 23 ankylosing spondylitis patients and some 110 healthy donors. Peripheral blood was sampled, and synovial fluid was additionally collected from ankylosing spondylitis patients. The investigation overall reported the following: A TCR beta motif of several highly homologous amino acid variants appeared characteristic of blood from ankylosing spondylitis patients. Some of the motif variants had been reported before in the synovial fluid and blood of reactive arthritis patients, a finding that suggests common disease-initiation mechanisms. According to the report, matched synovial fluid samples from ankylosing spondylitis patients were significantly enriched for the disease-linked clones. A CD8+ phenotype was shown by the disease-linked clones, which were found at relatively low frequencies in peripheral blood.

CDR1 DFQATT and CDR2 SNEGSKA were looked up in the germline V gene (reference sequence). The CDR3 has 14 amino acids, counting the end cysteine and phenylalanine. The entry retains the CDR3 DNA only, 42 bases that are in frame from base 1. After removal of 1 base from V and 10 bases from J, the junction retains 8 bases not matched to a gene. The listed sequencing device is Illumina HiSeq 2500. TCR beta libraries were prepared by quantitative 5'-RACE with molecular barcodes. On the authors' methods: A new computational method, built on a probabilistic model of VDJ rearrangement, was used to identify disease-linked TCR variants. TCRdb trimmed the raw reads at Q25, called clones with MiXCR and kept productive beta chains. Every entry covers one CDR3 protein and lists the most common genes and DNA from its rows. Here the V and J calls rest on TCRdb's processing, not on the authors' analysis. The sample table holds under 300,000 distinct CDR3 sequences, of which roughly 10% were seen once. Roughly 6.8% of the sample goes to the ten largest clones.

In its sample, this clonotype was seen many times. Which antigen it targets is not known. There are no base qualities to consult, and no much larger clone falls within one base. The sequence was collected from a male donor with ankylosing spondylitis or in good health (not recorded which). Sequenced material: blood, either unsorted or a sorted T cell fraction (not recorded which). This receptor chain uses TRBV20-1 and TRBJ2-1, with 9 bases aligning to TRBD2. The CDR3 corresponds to CSARVAGGVREQFF. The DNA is TGCAGTGCTAGAGTTGCGGGAGGGGTGCGGGAGCAGTTCTTC.